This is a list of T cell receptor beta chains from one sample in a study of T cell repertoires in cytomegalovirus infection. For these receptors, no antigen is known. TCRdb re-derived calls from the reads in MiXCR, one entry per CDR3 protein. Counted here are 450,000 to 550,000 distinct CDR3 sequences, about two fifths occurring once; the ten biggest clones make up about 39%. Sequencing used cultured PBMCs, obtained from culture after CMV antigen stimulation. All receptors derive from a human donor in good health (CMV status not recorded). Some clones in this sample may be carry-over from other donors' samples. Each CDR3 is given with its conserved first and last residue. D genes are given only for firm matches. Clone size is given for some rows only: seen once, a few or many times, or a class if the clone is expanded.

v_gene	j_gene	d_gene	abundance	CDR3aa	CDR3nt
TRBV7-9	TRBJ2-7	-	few	CASSLQSGEQYF	TGTGCCAGCAGCTTACAATCGGGCGAGCAGTACTTC
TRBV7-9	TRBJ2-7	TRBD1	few	CASSFVDRVGEQYF	TGTGCCAGCAGCTTTGTTGACAGGGTAGGCGAGCAGTACTTC
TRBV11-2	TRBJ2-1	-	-	CASSPPRGGYNEQFF	TGTGCCAGCAGCCCGCCACGAGGGGGTTACAATGAGCAGTTCTTC
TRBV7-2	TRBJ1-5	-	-	CASSFQQGQPQHF	TGTGCCAGCAGCTTCCAACAGGGCCAGCCCCAGCATTTT
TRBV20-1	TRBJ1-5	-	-	CRAAAGFGQPQHF	TGCAGGGCCGCCGCGGGGTTTGGACAGCCCCAGCATTTT
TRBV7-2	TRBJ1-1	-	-	CASNRQPGVMNTEAFF	TGTGCCAGCAACAGACAACCGGGCGTTATGAACACTGAAGCTTTCTTT
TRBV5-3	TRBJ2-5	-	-	CASSPPTGSQETQYF	TGTGCCAGCAGCCCACCCACCGGATCCCAAGAGACCCAGTACTTC
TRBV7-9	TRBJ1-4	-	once	CASSPRDRTGARTNEKLFF	TGTGCCAGCAGCCCGCGCGACAGAACTGGGGCCCGAACTAATGAAAAACTGTTTTTT
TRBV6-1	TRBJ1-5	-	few	CASSQQGSYSNQPQHF	TGTGCCAGCAGTCAACAGGGATCGTATAGCAATCAGCCCCAGCATTTT
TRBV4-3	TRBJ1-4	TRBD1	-	CASSRYPGQRNEKLFF	TGCGCCAGCAGCCGGTACCCGGGACAGCGAAATGAAAAACTGTTTTTT
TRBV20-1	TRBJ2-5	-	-	CSARVRETQYF	TGCAGTGCTAGAGTTCGAGAGACCCAGTACTTC
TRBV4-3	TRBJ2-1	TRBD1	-	CASSQAPGQGGNEQFF	TGCGCCAGCAGCCAAGCACCGGGACAGGGCGGGAATGAGCAGTTCTTC
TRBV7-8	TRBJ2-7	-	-	CASSLARGGTYYEQYF	TGTGCCAGCAGCTTAGCGAGGGGGGGGACGTACTACGAGCAGTACTTC
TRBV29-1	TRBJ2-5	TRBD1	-	CSGYRGQETQYF	TGCAGCGGGTACAGGGGGCAGGAGACCCAGTACTTC
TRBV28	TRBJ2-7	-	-	CASNQRGGVYEQYF	TGTGCCAGCAACCAAAGGGGGGGGGTCTACGAGCAGTACTTC
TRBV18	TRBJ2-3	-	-	CASAENPSLGTDTQYF	TGTGCCAGCGCTGAGAACCCGAGTTTGGGCACAGATACGCAGTATTTT
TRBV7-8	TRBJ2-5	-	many	CASSPGLRETQYF	TGTGCCAGCAGCCCCGGGCTACGGGAGACCCAGTACTTC
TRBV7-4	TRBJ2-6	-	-	CASRQLAGANVLTF	TGTGCCAGCAGGCAGTTAGCGGGGGCCAACGTCCTGACTTTC
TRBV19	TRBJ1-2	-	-	CASSHRSPNYGYTF	TGTGCCAGCAGTCACAGGTCCCCTAACTATGGCTACACCTTC
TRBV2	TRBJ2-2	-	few	CASKGSNKAGELFF	TGTGCCAGCAAGGGAAGCAACAAGGCCGGGGAGCTGTTTTTT
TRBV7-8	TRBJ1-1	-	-	CASSFGLGSMNTEAFF	TGTGCCAGCAGCTTCGGACTGGGTTCCATGAACACTGAAGCTTTCTTT
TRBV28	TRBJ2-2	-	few	CASRAGTGELFF	TGTGCCAGCAGGGCCGGCACCGGGGAGCTGTTTTTT
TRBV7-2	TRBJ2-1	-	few	CASSPSEGEQFF	TGTGCCAGCAGCCCCTCGGAGGGTGAGCAGTTCTTC
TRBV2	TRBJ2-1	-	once	CASLGGLLRANEQFF	TGTGCCAGCTTGGGGGGACTCTTAAGGGCCAATGAGCAGTTCTTC
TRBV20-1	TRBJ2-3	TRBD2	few	CSASPGTSGRWSDTQYF	TGCAGTGCTTCACCCGGGACTAGCGGGAGGTGGTCAGATACGCAGTATTTT
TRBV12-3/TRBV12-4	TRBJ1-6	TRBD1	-	CASSIQLSDRVASPLHF	TGTGCCAGCAGCATACAACTTAGTGACAGGGTGGCTTCACCCCTCCACTTT
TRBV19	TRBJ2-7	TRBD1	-	CASGTGGPYEQYF	TGTGCCAGTGGGACAGGAGGGCCCTACGAGCAGTACTTC
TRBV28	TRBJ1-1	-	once	CASSDQGALNTEAFF	TGTGCCAGCAGCGATCAAGGGGCCTTGAACACTGAAGCTTTCTTT
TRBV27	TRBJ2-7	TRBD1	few	CASSSRQGLSSYEQYF	TGTGCCAGCAGTTCGAGACAGGGGCTAAGCTCCTACGAGCAGTACTTC
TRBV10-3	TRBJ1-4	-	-	CAISGTTTGEKLFF	TGTGCCATCAGTGGAACCACGACGGGTGAAAAACTGTTTTTT
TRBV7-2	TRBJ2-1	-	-	CASRLKSGWEQFF	TGTGCCAGCAGGTTAAAGTCCGGATGGGAGCAGTTCTTC
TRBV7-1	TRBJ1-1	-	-	CASRTEQVNTEAFF	TGTGCCAGCAGGACCGAACAAGTGAACACTGAAGCTTTCTTT
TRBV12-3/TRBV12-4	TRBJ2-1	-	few	CASSLRQSSYNEQFF	TGTGCCAGCAGTTTGAGGCAGAGCTCCTACAATGAGCAGTTCTTC
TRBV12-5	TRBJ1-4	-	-	CASGLVKRGLRRIHDEKLFF	TGTGCTAGTGGTTTGGTAAAGCGGGGGTTACGCCGCATCCACGATGAAAAACTGTTTTTT
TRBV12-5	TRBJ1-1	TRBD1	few	CASAQGQGGGTEAFF	TGTGCTAGTGCCCAGGGACAGGGAGGGGGCACTGAAGCTTTCTTT
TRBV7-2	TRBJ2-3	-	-	CVSLVPSTDTQYF	TGTGTCAGTTTGGTCCCCAGCACAGATACGCAGTATTTT
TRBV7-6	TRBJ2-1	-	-	CASSLAGVRLGNEQFF	TGTGCCAGCAGCTTAGCGGGAGTTCGGTTAGGCAATGAGCAGTTCTTC
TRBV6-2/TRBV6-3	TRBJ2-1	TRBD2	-	CASSYLGGGALDEQFF	TGTGCCAGCAGTTACTTAGGCGGGGGGGCGCTTGATGAGCAGTTCTTC
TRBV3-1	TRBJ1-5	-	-	CASSQGSVYQPQHF	TGTGCCAGCAGCCAAGGGAGCGTCTATCAGCCCCAGCATTTT
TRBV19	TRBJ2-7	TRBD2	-	CASSTRTRLAGINEQYF	TGTGCCAGTAGTACCCGGACGCGACTAGCGGGAATCAACGAGCAGTACTTC
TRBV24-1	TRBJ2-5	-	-	CATSDSGTDQETQYF	TGTGCCACCAGTGATTCTGGGACGGACCAAGAGACCCAGTACTTC
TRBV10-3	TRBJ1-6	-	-	CAIRPNPEGSPLHF	TGTGCCATCAGGCCCAATCCGGAGGGCTCACCCCTCCACTTT
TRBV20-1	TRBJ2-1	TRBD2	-	CSATLAGGRSEQFF	TGCAGTGCTACTCTAGCGGGGGGGCGGAGTGAGCAGTTCTTC
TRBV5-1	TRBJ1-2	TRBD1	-	CASSLAAQGAERRYGYTF	TGCGCCAGCAGCTTGGCCGCACAGGGGGCCGAGCGACGGTATGGCTACACCTTC
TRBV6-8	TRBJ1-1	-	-	CASRKTGGAFF	TGTGCCAGCAGAAAGACGGGGGGCGCTTTCTTT
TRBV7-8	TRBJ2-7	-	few	CASSRDPDSYEQYF	TGTGCCAGCAGCAGAGATCCGGATTCCTACGAGCAGTACTTC
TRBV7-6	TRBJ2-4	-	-	CASSPSPNGQNIQYF	TGTGCCAGCAGCCCATCACCAAATGGCCAAAACATTCAGTACTTC
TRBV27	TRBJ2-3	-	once	CASSPLAGRGTDTQYF	TGTGCCAGCAGTCCCCTGGCGGGAAGGGGGACAGATACGCAGTATTTT
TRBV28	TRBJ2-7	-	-	CASSSAGRTLTYEQYF	TGTGCCAGCAGTTCCGCAGGCCGGACTCTCACCTACGAGCAGTACTTC
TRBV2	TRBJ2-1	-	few	CASSWQGSYNEQFF	TGTGCCAGCAGCTGGCAGGGGTCCTACAATGAGCAGTTCTTC
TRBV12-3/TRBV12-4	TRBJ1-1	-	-	CASKGGAANTEAFF	TGTGCCAGCAAGGGGGGGGCGGCGAACACTGAAGCTTTCTTT
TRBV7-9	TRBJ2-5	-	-	CASSSVGRGETQYF	TGTGCCAGCAGCTCGGTGGGCCGCGGGGAGACCCAGTACTTC
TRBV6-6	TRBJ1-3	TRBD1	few	CASSIGGSIGNTIYF	TGTGCCAGCAGTATAGGGGGCTCTATAGGAAACACCATATATTTT
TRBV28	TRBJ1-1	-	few	CASEVWGQYTEAFF	TGTGCCAGCGAAGTTTGGGGGCAGTACACTGAAGCTTTCTTT
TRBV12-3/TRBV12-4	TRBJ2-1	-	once	CASSSGQYYKEQFF	TGTGCCAGCAGTTCTGGACAGTACTACAAAGAGCAGTTCTTC